The 31 T cell receptor beta chains below were found in one sample sequenced in a study of T cell repertoires in cytomegalovirus infection. TCRdb processed the reads anew with MiXCR; each CDR3 protein has one entry. The repertoire consists of 680,000 or so distinct CDR3 sequences, with roughly 36% occurring once and the leading ten covering around a sixth. No antigen has been identified for these receptors. The starting material was cultured PBMCs, obtained from culture after CMV antigen stimulation. These receptors all stem from a human donor in good health (CMV status not recorded). Some clones in this sample may be carry-over from other donors' samples.

Only a few counts were recorded for this clonotype. The gene calls are TRBV19 and TRBJ2-3, with 9 bases fitting TRBD2. This CDR3 has 14 residues. Trimming at V came to 11 bases and at J to 11 bases, leaving 17 bases not matched to a gene. Germline V lookup: CDR1 LNHDA, CDR2 SQIVND (reference sequence). DNA for the CDR3: TGTGCCTCTGAAGCGGGAGGCTTTCCGAATGGGCAGTATTTT. This encodes CASEAGGFPNGQYF.

V gene TRBV7-4 combines with J gene TRBJ1-6; D is ambiguous. Per the germline V gene, CDR1 is SGHVT and CDR2 is SQSDAQ. V gave up 9 bases and J gave up 6 bases, with 15 bases separating them. The CDR3 sequence is 14 residues long. CDR3: CARRGESRNSPLHF. In DNA, the CDR3 is TGTGCCAGACGCGGGGAGTCCCGTAATTCACCCCTCCACTTT.

The chain employs TRBV18 and TRBJ2-5; TRBD1 is a possible D gene (5 bases). Deletions cut 6 bases from V and 4 bases from J, with 18 bases between. Germline V gene data show CDR1 as KGHSH and CDR2 as LQKENI. The CDR3 consists of 15 residues. The chain's CDR3 is CASSPETQGTETQYF. The CDR3 DNA reads TGTGCCAGCTCCCCCGAGACCCAGGGAACAGAGACCCAGTACTTC.

A few counts support this clonotype. This rearrangement joins TRBV5-1 to TRBJ2-3; a possible D gene is TRBD1 (6 bases). Germline CDR1 is SGHRS and CDR2 is YFSETQ. Trimming removed 4 bases at V and 2 bases at J, with 11 bases between. CDR3 length equals 14 residues. The CDR3 nucleotides read TGCGCCAGCAGCCTAGGGGACATCACAGATACGCAGTATTTT. Translation: CASSLGDITDTQYF.

This clonotype has just a few counts. The rearrangement uses TRBV6-6 and TRBJ2-7, with unresolved D. The V gene lost 7 bases and the J gene lost 2 bases, with 9 bases spanning the gap. CDR1 MNHNY and CDR2 SVGAGI come from the germline V gene (reference sequence). The CDR3 covers 12 residues. In nucleotides, the CDR3 is TGTGCCAGCACCAGGCCCACCTACGAGCAGTACTTC. This sequence encodes CASTRPTYEQYF.

The CDR3 spells CASSLVGTSGIGGELFF. The CDR3, as DNA: TGTGCCAGCAGCTTGGTTGGGACTAGCGGGATCGGCGGGGAGCTGTTTTTT. This chain uses TRBV7-2 with TRBJ2-2, with 13 bases identical to TRBD2. The CDR3 has 17 residues. The V and J ends lost 3 bases and 7 bases, in that order; junction bases with no gene match: 8. Germline V gene sequence: CDR1 SGHTA, CDR2 FQGNSA.

The CDR3 sequence is CASRALGSYNEQFF. The CDR3 DNA follows: TGCGCCAGCAGAGCCCTAGGCTCCTACAATGAGCAGTTCTTC. The rearrangement joins TRBV23-1 to TRBJ2-1; no clear D gene. TRBV23-1 has ORF status, its function being uncertain. Between the trimmed V and J ends, which lost 6 bases and 0 bases, there was a span of 9 bases. The CDR3 consists of 14 residues.

To note about this clonotype: A read error is possible here, since a much larger clone lies one base away. The chain employs TRBV7-9 and TRBJ2-1; D may be TRBD2 (6 bases). This CDR3 is 14 amino acids long. The V end was cut by 5 bases, the J end by 14 bases, with 22 bases between. Germline V gene sequence: CDR1 SEHNR, CDR2 FQNEAQ (reference sequence). CDR3 nucleotide sequence: TGTGCCAGCAGCCTCGATCCGGGAGTGTGGGAGAAGTTCTTC. It encodes CASSLDPGVWEKFF.

This clonotype turned up a few times. V and J are TRBV7-2 and TRBJ2-1; D ambiguous. V gave up 1 base and J gave up 11 bases, with 9 bases separating them. This CDR3 comprises 12 residues. Germline V gene data show CDR1 as SGHTA and CDR2 as FQGNSA. The CDR3: CASSLDGLKQFF. The CDR3 DNA follows: TGTGCCAGCAGCTTAGACGGCCTTAAGCAGTTCTTC.

V gene TRBV7-2 combines with J gene TRBJ2-1; 10 bases fit TRBD2. Germline CDR1 is SGHTA and CDR2 is FQGNSA. J gave up 5 bases and V 5 bases, and 6 bases lay outside the gene matches. CDR3 length: 15 amino acids. As DNA, the CDR3 is TGTGCCAGCAGCAGCACCGGGACTAGCGACAATGAGCAGTTCTTC. It is translated as CASSSTGTSDNEQFF.

The sample holds a few counts of this clonotype. This rearrangement joins TRBV7-8 to TRBJ2-2; weak D call: TRBD2 (6 bases). The germline V gene has CDR1 SGHVS and CDR2 FQNEAQ. The CDR3 spans 14 residues. CDR3 protein: CAGGVGPYTGELFF. DNA for the CDR3: TGTGCGGGCGGGGTGGGGCCCTACACCGGGGAGCTGTTTTTT. Complete variable domain (other parts from reference TRBV7-8 and TRBJ2-2): GAGVSQSPRYKVAKRGQDVALRCDPISGHVSLFWYQQALGQGPEFLTYFQNEAQLDKSGLPSDRFFAERPEGSVSTLKIQRTQQEDSAVYLCAGGVGPYTGELFFGEGSRLTVL.

This clonotype was observed a few times. This chain connects TRBV12-3 or TRBV12-4 to TRBJ2-3; TRBD2 matches at 9 bases. V was clipped by 6 bases and J by 2 bases; unmatched bases: 9. This CDR3 is 16 amino acids long. The CDR3 nucleotides read TGTGCCAGCAGCTCCCCAGCGGGGGGACTCACAGATACGCAGTATTTT. Residues: CASSSPAGGLTDTQYF.

This clonotype was counted ten times or more. This chain uses TRBV7-2 with TRBJ1-3; 7 bases are a match to TRBD1. V gave up 6 bases and J gave up 0 bases; unmatched junction bases: 2. The CDR3 totals 14 residues. CDR1 SGHTA and CDR2 FQGNSA come from the germline V gene. CDR3 in amino acids: CASRGTVSGNTIYF. CDR3 coding DNA: TGTGCCAGCAGGGGGACAGTCTCTGGAAACACCATATATTTT.

The V and J genes are TRBV7-2 and TRBJ2-3, with D possibly called TRBD1 or TRBD2 (5 bases each). This CDR3 region has 16 residues. Trimming cost V 4 bases and J 7 bases, with 21 bases left between them. In germline, CDR1 is SGHTA, CDR2 FQGNSA. This CDR3 reads CASSSIGAPVPNTQYF. CDR3 sequence (DNA): TGTGCCAGCAGCTCAATCGGGGCCCCGGTCCCGAATACGCAGTATTTT.

This clonotype appeared a few times. The chain recombines TRBV6-5 with TRBJ1-5; no firm D call. V shed 8 bases and J shed 6 bases, with 11 bases lying between them. Looked up from germline, CDR1 is MNHEY and CDR2 is SVGAGI. The CDR3 sequence is 12 residues long. CDR3 nucleotide sequence: TGTGCCAGCTCAACCTTAGGTCAGCCCCAGCATTTT. As protein: CASSTLGQPQHF.

In nucleotides, the CDR3 is TGTGCCAGTTCCGGGGCCGCTCCCCCAACCCAGCATTTT. Translating gives CASSGAAPPTQHF. The rearrangement joins TRBV12-3 or TRBV12-4 to TRBJ1-5, with D possibly being TRBD1 (5 bases). The CDR3 runs 13 residues. V shed 9 bases and J shed 11 bases, with 20 bases lying between them.

This clonotype was observed a handful of times. This rearrangement joins TRBV20-1 to TRBJ2-3; 14 bases agree with TRBD2. CDR3 size: 17 residues. Germline loops: CDR1 DFQATT, CDR2 SNEGSKA (reference sequence). V shed 5 bases, J shed 4 bases, and the junction held 11 bases outside the gene matches. CDR3 region: CSAHPTSGRAGPDTQYF. CDR3 in DNA: TGCAGTGCTCACCCGACTAGCGGGAGGGCCGGCCCAGATACGCAGTATTTT.

This clonotype was seen at least ten times. The chain combines TRBV7-8 with TRBJ1-2; 9 nucleotides align to TRBD1. Germline V gene data show CDR1 as SGHVS and CDR2 as FQNEAQ. Trimming removed 5 bases from V and 4 bases from J; junction bases left unmatched: 5. This CDR3 contains 14 residues. The CDR3 region has the DNA TGTGCCAGCAGCATCGGGACAGGGTCCTATGGCTACACCTTC. Translating it yields CASSIGTGSYGYTF. The full variable domain, its missing parts supplied by reference TRBV7-8 and TRBJ1-2, is GAGVSQSPRYKVAKRGQDVALRCDPISGHVSLFWYQQALGQGPEFLTYFQNEAQLDKSGLPSDRFFAERPEGSVSTLKIQRTQQEDSAVYLCASSIGTGSYGYTFGSGTRLTVV.

A few counts support this clonotype. This chain uses TRBV2 with TRBJ2-1; TRBD2 is a possible D gene (6 bases). V was shortened by 2 bases and J by 3 bases, with 20 bases between the two germline ends. The CDR3 length is 18 residues. Germline lookup yields CDR1 SNHLY and CDR2 FYNNEI. CDR3 in amino acids: CASSERAARRGGYNEQFF. The CDR3 DNA sequence: TGTGCCAGCAGTGAACGTGCCGCCCGGAGGGGAGGCTACAATGAGCAGTTCTTC. The complete variable domain, with remaining parts taken from reference TRBV2 and TRBJ2-1, reads EPEVTQTPSHQVTQMGQEVILRCVPISNHLYFYWYRQILGQKVEFLVSFYNNEISEKSEIFDDQFSVERPDGSNFTLKIRSTKLEDSAMYFCASSERAARRGGYNEQFFGPGTRLTVL.

This clonotype has a count of ten or more. The chain employs TRBV7-9 and TRBJ2-6; D is undetermined. With 5 bases removed from V and 0 bases from J, the gap between germline ends came to 8 bases. Germline CDR1 and CDR2: SEHNR and FQNEAQ (reference sequence). The CDR3 totals 15 residues. The CDR3 here is CASSPGVSGANVLTF. CDR3 nucleotide sequence: TGTGCCAGCAGCCCGGGTGTCTCTGGGGCCAACGTCCTGACTTTC.

V usage is TRBV11-1 and J usage is TRBJ2-3; 12 nucleotides line up with TRBD2. Germline V gene data show CDR1 as SGHAT and CDR2 as FQDESV (reference sequence). CDR3 length: 21 amino acids. V lost 4 bases to trimming and J lost 5 bases; unmatched junction nucleotides: 22. In DNA form, the CDR3 reads TGTGCCAGCAGCTCTCTTCGACCGGGACAAGCTAGCGGGAGGGCCGTAGATACGCAGTATTTT. Translating gives CASSSLRPGQASGRAVDTQYF.

The chain carries TRBV5-1 and TRBJ1-1; tentatively, D is TRBD1 (5 bases). Per germline, CDR1 SGHRS and CDR2 YFSETQ. The V gene lost 6 bases and the J gene lost 1 base, with 13 bases spanning the gap. CDR3 length: 14 amino acids. The CDR3 region has the DNA TGCGCCAGCACCCTGGGGACCCAGAACACTGAAGCTTTCTTT. This sequence encodes CASTLGTQNTEAFF. Full variable domain (outside the CDR3, taken from reference TRBV5-1 and TRBJ1-1): KAGVTQTPRYLIKTRGQQVTLSCSPISGHRSVSWYQQTPGQGLQFLFEYFSETQRNKGNFPGRFSGRQFSNSRSEMNVSTLELGDSALYLCASTLGTQNTEAFFGQGTRLTVV.

This clonotype was counted once. A much larger clone is a single base away; this may be a read error. This rearrangement joins TRBV7-8 to TRBJ2-5; tentatively, D is TRBD1 (5 bases). This CDR3 comprises 12 residues. Germline-derived CDR1 and CDR2 are SGHVS and FQNEAQ. Here the CDR3 reads CASSYGQEAQYF. The CDR3 region has the DNA TGTGCCAGCAGCTATGGACAAGAGGCCCAGTACTTC.

The rearrangement joins TRBV2 to TRBJ2-3, with TRBD2 matching 7 bases. The length of the CDR3 is 15 residues. Germline V gene data show CDR1 as SNHLY and CDR2 as FYNNEI. J was trimmed by 4 bases and V by 1 base; bases with no gene match: 5. The CDR3 here is CASSEGAAGADTQYF. The DNA of the CDR3 is TGTGCCAGCAGTGAAGGGGCGGCGGGGGCAGATACGCAGTATTTT.

The CDR3 DNA sequence: TGTGCCAGCAGTTTATCTTATAGTGGGTTGATCGACTATGGCTACACCTTC. This codes for CASSLSYSGLIDYGYTF. This sequence joins TRBV27 and TRBJ1-2; no reliable D call. The CDR3 runs to 17 residues. CDR1 and CDR2 (germline): MNHEY, SMNVEV (reference sequence). V lost 0 bases, J lost 3 bases, and 17 bases lay in between.

The sample holds many counts of this clonotype. This chain uses TRBV7-2 with TRBJ2-1, with a weak D call TRBD2 (6 bases). Per the germline V gene, CDR1 is SGHTA and CDR2 is FQGNSA. The V end lost 3 bases, the J end lost 10 bases, and 10 bases lay between the germline ends. The CDR3 covers 12 residues. This CDR3 is CASSFDGGEQFF. Written as DNA, the CDR3 is TGTGCCAGCAGCTTTGATGGGGGGGAGCAGTTCTTC.

This chain joins TRBV6-2 or TRBV6-3 and TRBJ2-5, with no clear D. Germline V gene sequence: CDR1 MNHEY, CDR2 SVGEGT. The V end was cut by 5 bases, the J end by 4 bases, with 14 bases between. CDR3 size: 14 residues. Here the CDR3 DNA reads TGTGCCAGCAGTGAAAATTGGCAGATAGAGACCCAGTACTTC. It specifies CASSENWQIETQYF.

The chain couples TRBV19 to TRBJ1-5; D is perhaps TRBD1 (6 bases). The CDR3 totals 15 residues. CDR1 and CDR2 from the germline V gene are LNHDA and SQIVND (reference sequence). The V and J ends lost 2 bases and 5 bases respectively, with 13 bases between them. The CDR3 is CASSIFGGLYQPQHF. CDR3 bases: TGTGCCAGTAGTATATTTGGGGGGCTTTATCAGCCCCAGCATTTT.

In this sample, this clonotype turned up a few times. The rearrangement uses TRBV7-2 and TRBJ1-6; TRBD1 agrees at 9 bases. Germline values: CDR1 SGHTA, CDR2 FQGNSA. CDR3 length: 15 amino acids. V shed 3 bases, J shed 7 bases, and the junction held 4 bases outside the gene matches. CDR3 amino acids: CASSFRDRVNSPLHF. CDR3 bases: TGTGCCAGCAGCTTTAGGGACAGGGTAAATTCACCCCTCCACTTT.

V and J are TRBV20-1 and TRBJ2-2; no reliable D call. The CDR3 has 15 amino acids. V dropped 6 bases and J dropped 2 bases, with 16 bases sitting between them. Looked up from germline, CDR1 is DFQATT and CDR2 is SNEGSKA (reference sequence). The CDR3 here is CSATFGQANTGELFF. Written as DNA, the CDR3 is TGCAGTGCCACCTTCGGGCAGGCCAACACCGGGGAGCTGTTTTTT.

This rearrangement joins TRBV6-1 to TRBJ2-7; 12 bases agree with TRBD2. Trimming cost V 4 bases and J 4 bases; bases outside gene matches: 5. Looked up from germline, CDR1 is MNHNS and CDR2 is SASEGT. The CDR3 sequence is 15 residues long. Here the CDR3 reads CASSGRTSGKYEQYF. The CDR3 DNA reads TGTGCCAGCAGTGGACGGACTAGCGGGAAATACGAGCAGTACTTC.